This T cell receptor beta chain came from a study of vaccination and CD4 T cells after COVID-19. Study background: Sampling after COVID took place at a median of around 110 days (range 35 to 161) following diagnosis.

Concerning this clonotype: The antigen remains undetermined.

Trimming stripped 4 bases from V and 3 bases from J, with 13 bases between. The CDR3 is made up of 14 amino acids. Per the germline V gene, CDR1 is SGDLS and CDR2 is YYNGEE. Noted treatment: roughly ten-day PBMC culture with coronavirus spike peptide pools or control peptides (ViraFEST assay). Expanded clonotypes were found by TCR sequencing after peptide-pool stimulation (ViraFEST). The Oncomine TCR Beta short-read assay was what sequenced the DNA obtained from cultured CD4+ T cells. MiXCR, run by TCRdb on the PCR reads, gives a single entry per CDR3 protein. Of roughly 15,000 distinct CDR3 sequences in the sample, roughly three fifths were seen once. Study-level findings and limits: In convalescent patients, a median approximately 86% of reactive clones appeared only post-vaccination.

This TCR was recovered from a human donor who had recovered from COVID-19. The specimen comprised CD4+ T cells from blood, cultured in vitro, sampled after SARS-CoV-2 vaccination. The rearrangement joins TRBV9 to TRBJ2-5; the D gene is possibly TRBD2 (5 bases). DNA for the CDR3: TGTGCCAGCAGCCCTGGACTGAGGGAAGAGACCCAGTACTTC. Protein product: CASSPGLREETQYF.